This entry lists 2 T cell receptor beta chains sequenced from one sample in a study of cytomegalovirus exposure and HLA in healthy donors. With 60 Vbeta and 13 Jbeta primers, the PCR was carried out. Profiled with immunoSEQ multiplex PCR; TCRdb holds only in-frame clones, not every one. The table records roughly 200,000 clones, 70% to 85% of them present only once. The sample taken for sequencing was PBMCs. The receptors come from a woman aged 25-40 years in good health and CMV-seropositive.

The V call is TRBV7-2, the J call TRBJ2-7; 7 bases match TRBD2. The CDR3 is 14 amino acids. Germline V gene lookup returns CDR1 SGHTA and CDR2 FQGNSA. V trimming: 5 bases; J trimming: 4 bases; junction bases outside the gene matches: 8. The CDR3 coding sequence is TGTGCCAGCAGCCCGAGGGCGGGAGTATACGAGCAGTACTTC. It is translated as CASSPRAGVYEQYF.

This chain connects TRBV19 to TRBJ2-2, with 8 bases aligning to TRBD1. CDR3 length: 18 amino acids. The germline V gene has CDR1 LNHDA and CDR2 SQIVND (reference sequence). With V trimmed by 5 bases and J by 0 bases, 11 bases remained unmatched. The CDR3 DNA is TGTGCCAGTAGTCTTGGGACAGGAAGCCTAACGAACACCGGGGAGCTGTTTTTT. Translating gives CASSLGTGSLTNTGELFF.